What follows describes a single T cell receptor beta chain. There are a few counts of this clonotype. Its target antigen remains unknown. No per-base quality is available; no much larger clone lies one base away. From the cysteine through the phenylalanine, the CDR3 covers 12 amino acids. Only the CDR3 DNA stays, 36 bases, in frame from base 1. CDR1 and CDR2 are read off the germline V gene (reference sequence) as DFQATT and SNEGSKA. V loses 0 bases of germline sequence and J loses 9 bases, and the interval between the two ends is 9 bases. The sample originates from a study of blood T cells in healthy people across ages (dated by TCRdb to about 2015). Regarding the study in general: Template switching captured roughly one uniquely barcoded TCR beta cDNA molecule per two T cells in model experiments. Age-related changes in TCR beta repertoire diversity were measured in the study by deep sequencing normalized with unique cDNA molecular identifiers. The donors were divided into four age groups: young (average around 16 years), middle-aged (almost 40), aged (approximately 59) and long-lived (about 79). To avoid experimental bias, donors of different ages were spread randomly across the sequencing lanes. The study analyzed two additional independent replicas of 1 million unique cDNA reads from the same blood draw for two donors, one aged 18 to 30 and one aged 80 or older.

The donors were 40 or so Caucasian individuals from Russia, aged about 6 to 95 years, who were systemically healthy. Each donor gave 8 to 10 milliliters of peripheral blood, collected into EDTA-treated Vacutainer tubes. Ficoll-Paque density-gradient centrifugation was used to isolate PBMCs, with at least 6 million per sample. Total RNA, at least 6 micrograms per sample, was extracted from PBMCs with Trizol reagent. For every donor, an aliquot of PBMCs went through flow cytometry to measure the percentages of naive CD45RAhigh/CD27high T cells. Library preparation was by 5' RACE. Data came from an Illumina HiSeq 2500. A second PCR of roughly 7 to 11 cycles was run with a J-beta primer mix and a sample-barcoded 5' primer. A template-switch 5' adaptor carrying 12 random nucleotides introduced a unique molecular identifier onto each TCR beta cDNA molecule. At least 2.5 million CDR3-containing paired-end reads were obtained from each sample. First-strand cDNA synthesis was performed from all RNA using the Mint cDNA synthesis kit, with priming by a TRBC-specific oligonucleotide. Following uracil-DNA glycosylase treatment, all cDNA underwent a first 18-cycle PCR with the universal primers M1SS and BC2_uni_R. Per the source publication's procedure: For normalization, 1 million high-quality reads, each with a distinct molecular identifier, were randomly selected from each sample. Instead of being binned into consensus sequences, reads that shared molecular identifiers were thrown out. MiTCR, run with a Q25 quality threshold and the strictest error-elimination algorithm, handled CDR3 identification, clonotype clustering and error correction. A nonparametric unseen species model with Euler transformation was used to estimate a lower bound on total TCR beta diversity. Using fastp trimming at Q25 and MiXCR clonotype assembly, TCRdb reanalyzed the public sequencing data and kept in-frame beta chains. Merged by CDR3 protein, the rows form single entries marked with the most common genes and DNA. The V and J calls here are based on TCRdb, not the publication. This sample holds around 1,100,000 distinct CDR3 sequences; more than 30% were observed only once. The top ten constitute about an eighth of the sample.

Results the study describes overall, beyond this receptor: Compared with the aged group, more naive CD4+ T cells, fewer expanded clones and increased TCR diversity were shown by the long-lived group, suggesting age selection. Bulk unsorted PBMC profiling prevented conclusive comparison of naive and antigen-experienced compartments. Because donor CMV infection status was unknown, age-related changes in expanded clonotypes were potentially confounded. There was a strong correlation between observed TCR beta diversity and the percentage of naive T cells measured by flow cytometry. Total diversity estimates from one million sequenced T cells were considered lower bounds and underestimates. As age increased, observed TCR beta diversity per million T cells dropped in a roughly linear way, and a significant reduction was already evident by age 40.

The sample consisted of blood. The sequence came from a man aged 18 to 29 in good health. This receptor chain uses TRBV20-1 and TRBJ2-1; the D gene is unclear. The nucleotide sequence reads TGCAGTGCTAGAGATCAAGGGTTTGAGCAGTTCTTC. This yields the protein CSARDQGFEQFF.